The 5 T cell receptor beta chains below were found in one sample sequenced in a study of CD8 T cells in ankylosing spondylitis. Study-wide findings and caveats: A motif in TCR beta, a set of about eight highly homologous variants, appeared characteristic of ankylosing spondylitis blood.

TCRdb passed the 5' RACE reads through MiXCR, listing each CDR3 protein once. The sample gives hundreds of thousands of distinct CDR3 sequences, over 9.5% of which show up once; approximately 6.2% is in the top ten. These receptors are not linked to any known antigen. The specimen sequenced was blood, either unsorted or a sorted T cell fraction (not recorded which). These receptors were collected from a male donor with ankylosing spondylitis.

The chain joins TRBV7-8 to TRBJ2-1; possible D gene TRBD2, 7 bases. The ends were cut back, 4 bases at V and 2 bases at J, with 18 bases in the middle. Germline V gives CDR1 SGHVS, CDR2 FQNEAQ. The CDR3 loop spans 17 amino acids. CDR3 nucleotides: TGTGCCAGCAGCTCCCCCAGAAAGGGGGGGGCCTACAATGAGCAGTTCTTC. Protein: CASSSPRKGGAYNEQFF.

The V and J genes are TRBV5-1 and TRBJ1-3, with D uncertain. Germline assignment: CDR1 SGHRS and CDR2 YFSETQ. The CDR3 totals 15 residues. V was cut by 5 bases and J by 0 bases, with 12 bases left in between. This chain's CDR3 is CASRPNINSGNTIYF. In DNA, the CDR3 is TGCGCCAGCAGACCGAACATTAACTCTGGAAACACCATATATTTT.

Here the CDR3 reads CAISEFFTGSDTQYF. The CDR3 DNA sequence: TGTGCCATCAGTGAATTTTTTACAGGTTCGGATACGCAGTATTTT. This chain joins TRBV10-3 and TRBJ2-3; D possibly corresponds to TRBD1 (5 bases). V was pared by 3 bases and J by 6 bases, with 16 bases between. CDR1 and CDR2 (germline): ENHRY, SYGVKD. The CDR3 consists of 15 residues.

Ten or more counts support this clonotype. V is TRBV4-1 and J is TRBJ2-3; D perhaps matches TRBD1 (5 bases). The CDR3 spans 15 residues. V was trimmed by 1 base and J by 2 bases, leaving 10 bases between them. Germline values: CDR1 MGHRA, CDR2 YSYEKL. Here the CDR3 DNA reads TGCGCCAGCAGCCAAGGGCAGGGTCCCACAGATACGCAGTATTTT. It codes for CASSQGQGPTDTQYF.

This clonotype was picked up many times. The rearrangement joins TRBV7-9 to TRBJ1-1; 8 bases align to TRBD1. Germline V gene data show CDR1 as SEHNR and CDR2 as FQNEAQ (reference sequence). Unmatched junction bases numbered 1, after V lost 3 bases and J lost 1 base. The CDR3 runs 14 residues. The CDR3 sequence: CASSFRGQNTEAFF. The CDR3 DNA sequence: TGTGCCAGCAGCTTCAGGGGGCAGAACACTGAAGCTTTCTTT.